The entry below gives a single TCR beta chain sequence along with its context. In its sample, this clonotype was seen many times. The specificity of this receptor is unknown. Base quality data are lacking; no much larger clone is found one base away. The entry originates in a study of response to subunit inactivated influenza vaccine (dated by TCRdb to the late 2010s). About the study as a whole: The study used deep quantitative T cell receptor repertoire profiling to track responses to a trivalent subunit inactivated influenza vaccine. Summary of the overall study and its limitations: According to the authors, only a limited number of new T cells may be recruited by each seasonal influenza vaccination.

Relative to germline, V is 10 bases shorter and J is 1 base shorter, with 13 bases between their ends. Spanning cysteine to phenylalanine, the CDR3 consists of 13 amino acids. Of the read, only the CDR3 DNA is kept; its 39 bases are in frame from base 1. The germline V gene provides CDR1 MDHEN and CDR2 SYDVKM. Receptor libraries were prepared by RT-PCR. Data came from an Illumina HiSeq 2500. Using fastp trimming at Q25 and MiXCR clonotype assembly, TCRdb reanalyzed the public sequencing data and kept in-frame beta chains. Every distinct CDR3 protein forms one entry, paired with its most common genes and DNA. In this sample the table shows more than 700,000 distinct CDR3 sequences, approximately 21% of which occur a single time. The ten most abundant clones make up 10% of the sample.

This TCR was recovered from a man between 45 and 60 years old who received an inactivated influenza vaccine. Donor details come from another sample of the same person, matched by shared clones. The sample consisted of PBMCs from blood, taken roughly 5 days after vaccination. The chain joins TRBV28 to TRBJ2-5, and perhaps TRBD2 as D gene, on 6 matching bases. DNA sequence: TGTGCCATTACGGGACTGAGCCAAGAGACCCAGTACTTC. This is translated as CAITGLSQETQYF.